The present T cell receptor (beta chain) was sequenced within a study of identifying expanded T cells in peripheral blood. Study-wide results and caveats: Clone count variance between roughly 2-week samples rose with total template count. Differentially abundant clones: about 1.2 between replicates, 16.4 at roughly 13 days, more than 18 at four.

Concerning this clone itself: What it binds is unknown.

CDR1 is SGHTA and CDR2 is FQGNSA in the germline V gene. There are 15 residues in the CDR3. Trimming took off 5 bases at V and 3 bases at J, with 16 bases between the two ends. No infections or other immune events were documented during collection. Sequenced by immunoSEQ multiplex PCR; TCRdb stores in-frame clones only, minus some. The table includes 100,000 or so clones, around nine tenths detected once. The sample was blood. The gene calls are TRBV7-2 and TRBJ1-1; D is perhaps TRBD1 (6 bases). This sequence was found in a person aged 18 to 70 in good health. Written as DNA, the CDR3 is TGTGCCAGCAGCCCAAGGGGGGTCGCCTACACTGAAGCTTTCTTT. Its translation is CASSPRGVAYTEAFF.